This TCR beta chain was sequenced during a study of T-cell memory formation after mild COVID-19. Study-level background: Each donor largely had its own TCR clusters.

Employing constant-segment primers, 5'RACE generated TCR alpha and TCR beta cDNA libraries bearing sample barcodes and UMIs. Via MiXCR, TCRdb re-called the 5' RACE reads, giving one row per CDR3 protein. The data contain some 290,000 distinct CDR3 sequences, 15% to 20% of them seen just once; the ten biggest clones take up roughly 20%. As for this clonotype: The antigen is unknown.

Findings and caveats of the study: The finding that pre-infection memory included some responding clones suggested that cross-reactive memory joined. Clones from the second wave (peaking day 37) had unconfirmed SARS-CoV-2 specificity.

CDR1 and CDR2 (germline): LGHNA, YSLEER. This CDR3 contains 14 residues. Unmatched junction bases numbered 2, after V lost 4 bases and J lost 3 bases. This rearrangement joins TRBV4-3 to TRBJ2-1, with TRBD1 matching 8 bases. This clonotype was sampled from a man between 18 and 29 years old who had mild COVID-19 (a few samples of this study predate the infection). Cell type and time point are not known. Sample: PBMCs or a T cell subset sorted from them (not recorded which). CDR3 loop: CASSLGQGYNEQFF. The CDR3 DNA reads TGCGCCAGCAGCCTTGGACAGGGCTACAATGAGCAGTTCTTC.